This T cell receptor (beta chain) appears in the sequencing data of a study of post-analysis software for immune sequencing data. The wider study: The cohort encompassed relapsing-remitting, secondary progressive and progressive-relapsing multiple sclerosis disease courses. Findings and limits, study-wide: In patients, five TRBV segments were more frequent than in controls, with TRBV5-6, TRBV5-1 and TRBV20-1 among them. Multiple sclerosis patients showed significantly lower normalized Chao1 diversity than controls did.

The CDR3 runs 13 residues. V lost 10 bases and J lost 2; bases outside the gene matches: 5. CDR1 is MNHEY, CDR2 SVGAGI, per germline. Notes on this clonotype: The antigen is unknown.

Unique-molecular-identifier-tagged TCR beta cDNA libraries were used. Some 500,000 cDNA molecules were recovered from an input of about 0.9 to 10 million T cells. TCRdb redid the calling of the PCR reads with MiXCR, one entry per CDR3 protein. The sample contains under 200,000 distinct CDR3 sequences, around 29% of which appear only once. The V gene is TRBV6-5, the J gene TRBJ1-5; 7 nucleotides match TRBD1. The sequence derives from a girl between 2 and 17 years old with multiple sclerosis. Specimen: blood. The CDR3 region has the DNA TGTGCCACCAAGGGGACAGGCAATCAGCCCCAGCATTTT. As protein: CATKGTGNQPQHF.